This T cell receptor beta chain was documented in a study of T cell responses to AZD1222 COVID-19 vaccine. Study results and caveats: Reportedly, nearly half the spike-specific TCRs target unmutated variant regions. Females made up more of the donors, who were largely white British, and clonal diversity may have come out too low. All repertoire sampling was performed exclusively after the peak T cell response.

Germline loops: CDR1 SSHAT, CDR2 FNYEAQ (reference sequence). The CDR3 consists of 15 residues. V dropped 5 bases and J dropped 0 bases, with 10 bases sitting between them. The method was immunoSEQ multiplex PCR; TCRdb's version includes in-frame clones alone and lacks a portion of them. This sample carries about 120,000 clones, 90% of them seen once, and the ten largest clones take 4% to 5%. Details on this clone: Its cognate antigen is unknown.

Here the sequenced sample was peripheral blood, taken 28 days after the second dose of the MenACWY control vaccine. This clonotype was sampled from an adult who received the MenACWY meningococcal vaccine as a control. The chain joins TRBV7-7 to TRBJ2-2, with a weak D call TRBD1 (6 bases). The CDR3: CASSQGTTNTGELFF. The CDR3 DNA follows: TGTGCCAGCAGCCAGGGGACAACGAACACCGGGGAGCTGTTTTTT.